This section outlines one T cell receptor beta chain sequence together with its context. What it recognizes is unknown. Only in-frame clones appear in the TCRdb table, and some are missing; sequencing was by immunoSEQ multiplex PCR. This sample has roughly 150,000 clones; 92% occur once, and the top ten carry over 1.3%. The data were obtained in a study of T cell responses to AZD1222 COVID-19 vaccine. Study summary: Pooling of second doses given at about 4 or about 12 weeks was done.

Study conclusions and caveats: All repertoire sampling was performed exclusively after the peak T cell response. Donor demographics were predominantly white British with a female majority; clonal diversity may be underestimated. At 160-218 and 743-854, vaccine-associated CD4 TCRs were dominant, and they spanned spike.

The germline V and J ends were trimmed by 2 bases and 0 bases, with 10 bases remaining between them. The germline V gene has CDR1 MNHNS and CDR2 SASEGT. This CDR3 region has 15 residues. The chain uses TRBV6-1 and TRBJ1-1; a possible D gene is TRBD1 (5 bases). Specimen: peripheral blood, collected on day 0 of AZD1222 vaccination. The source is an adult in good health. The CDR3 DNA follows: TGTGCCAGCAGTGAATTCACAGGTATGAACACTGAAGCTTTCTTT. The encoded protein is CASSEFTGMNTEAFF.